A selection of T cell receptor beta chains follows, all from one sample in a study of blood T cell repertoires in COVID-19. Assay: immunoSEQ multiplex PCR; the TCRdb copy retains only in-frame clones and omits some. The data contain around 240,000 clones, about 91% of them seen just once; the ten biggest clones take up more than 1%. Specimen: PBMCs or T cells enriched from blood (not recorded which). These receptors were obtained from a human donor in a cohort exposed to, infected with or recovered from COVID-19 (not recorded which). The donor label of this sample is uncertain. Both conserved end residues are part of each CDR3. The D gene is left open where the match is weak. Size is omitted from some rows. Given values are once, few, many or a class for expanded clones.

TRBV18,TRBJ1-1,-,-,TGTGCCAGCGGGAGGACCCAAGAATACACTGAAGCTTTCTTT,CASGRTQEYTEAFF
TRBV5-1,TRBJ2-5,TRBD2,-,TGCGCCAGCAGCTTGGGCGGGGGGGCCTATGAGACCCAGTACTTC,CASSLGGGAYETQYF
TRBV6-5,TRBJ1-2,TRBD1,once,TGTGCCAGCAGTTACCTTGGGACAGGGAAGGGCTACACCTTC,CASSYLGTGKGYTF
TRBV7-8,TRBJ1-5,-,-,TGTGCCAGCAGCTTAGCGCTAGGACAGCTTCATCAGCCCCAGCATTTT,CASSLALGQLHQPQHF
TRBV7-9,TRBJ1-6,TRBD1,-,TGTGCCAGCAGCTCCCTCGGACAGGGAATTAATTCACCCCTCCACTTT,CASSSLGQGINSPLHF
TRBV29-1,TRBJ1-1,-,-,TGCAGCGTTGATTCTTATCCAGCGGGGACTGAAGCTTTCTTT,CSVDSYPAGTEAFF
TRBV19,TRBJ1-5,-,once,TGTGCCAGTAGTATAACAGGGAACCAGCCCCAGCATTTT,CASSITGNQPQHF
TRBV19,TRBJ2-2,-,-,TGTGCCAGTAGTATTTCCGACACCGGGGAGCTGTTTTTT,CASSISDTGELFF
TRBV27,TRBJ2-7,TRBD2,-,TGTGCCAGCAGTCCAGCGGGGGCAGGCTCCTACGAGCAGTACTTC,CASSPAGAGSYEQYF
TRBV27,TRBJ1-6,-,-,TGTGCCAGCAGTAGGGGTGGCGCGGTCTCCTATAATTCACCCCTCCACTTT,CASSRGGAVSYNSPLHF
TRBV20-1,TRBJ1-2,-,few,TGCAGTGCTAGACGGTCCAATGGCTACACCTTC,CSARRSNGYTF
TRBV3-1/TRBV3-2,TRBJ1-2,TRBD1,once,TGTGCCAGCAGCCAAGATGAGGGGGCGGTCTATGGCTACACCTTC,CASSQDEGAVYGYTF
TRBV6-2/TRBV6-3,TRBJ2-2,TRBD2,once,TGTGCCAGCAGTTACCTAGCGGGGGGGACGAACACCGGGGAGCTGTTTTTT,CASSYLAGGTNTGELFF
TRBV20-1,TRBJ1-6,-,once,TGCAGTGCTAGTGTCAGTACCAATTCACCCCTCCACTTT,CSASVSTNSPLHF
TRBV24-1,TRBJ1-5,TRBD1,few,TGTGCCACCAGTCCGTCCCCCCGACAGGGTTGGAATCAGCCCCAGCATTTT,CATSPSPRQGWNQPQHF
TRBV13,TRBJ2-2,TRBD1,-,TGTGCCAGCAGCCGGGACAGAACCGGGGAGCTGTTTTTT,CASSRDRTGELFF
TRBV29-1,TRBJ1-1,TRBD1,once,TGCAGCGGTACTACAGGGGGCTCTGAAGCTTTCTTT,CSGTTGGSEAFF
TRBV9,TRBJ2-5,TRBD1,-,TGTGCCAGCAGCGTAGAGGGCCGGACAGGACAAGAGACCCAGTACTTC,CASSVEGRTGQETQYF
TRBV3-1/TRBV3-2,TRBJ2-1,-,-,TGTGCCAGCAGCCATTCCGGTGAGCAGTTCTTC,CASSHSGEQFF
TRBV7-9,TRBJ1-1,TRBD1,-,TGTGCCAGCAGCACAGGGGATGAAGCTTTCTTT,CASSTGDEAFF
TRBV5-6,TRBJ2-5,-,-,TGTGCCAGCAGCTTGGGACAGAGACAAGAGACCCAGTACTTC,CASSLGQRQETQYF
TRBV9,TRBJ1-2,TRBD1,-,TGTGCCAGCAGTTCGACAGGGGCCTACTATGGCTACACCTTC,CASSSTGAYYGYTF
TRBV30,TRBJ1-3,-,-,TGTGCAGGCCTTTGGGGGGCTGGAAACACCATATATTTT,CAGLWGAGNTIYF
TRBV5-6,TRBJ1-1,-,-,TGTGCCAGCAGCTTATATAGGGGGAACACTGAAGCTTTCTTT,CASSLYRGNTEAFF
TRBV19,TRBJ2-3,-,-,TGTGCCAGTACAGGAGGGTTGGTAGATACGCAGTATTTT,CASTGGLVDTQYF
TRBV27,TRBJ1-2,-,-,TGTGCCAGCTGTTCAGGGCTCCTCGGCTATGGCTACACCTTC,CASCSGLLGYGYTF
TRBV7-2,TRBJ1-3,TRBD1,-,TGTGCCTGCCGGGACAGGAATGGAAACACCATATATTTT,CACRDRNGNTIYF
TRBV18,TRBJ2-2,-,-,TGTGCCAGCTCCACACTAGCCCGCACCGGGGAGCTGTTTTTT,CASSTLARTGELFF
TRBV3-1/TRBV3-2,TRBJ2-1,TRBD2,-,TGTGCCAGCAGCCCCAAGCTAGCGGGGATTTACAATGAGCAGTTCTTC,CASSPKLAGIYNEQFF
TRBV18,TRBJ2-3,TRBD1,-,TGTGCCAGCTCACCGACAGGGGGTTTCACAGATACGCAGTATTTT,CASSPTGGFTDTQYF
TRBV30,TRBJ2-1,TRBD2,-,TGTGCCTGGAGTTATGGACTAGCGGGGGCCAATGAGCAGTTCTTC,CAWSYGLAGANEQFF
TRBV18,TRBJ1-2,-,-,TGTGCCAGCTCACCAGTGGGACAAAACTATGGCTACACCTTC,CASSPVGQNYGYTF
TRBV7-8,TRBJ2-5,TRBD1,-,TGTGCCAGCAGCTTAGGGGACAGGGTGCAAGAGACCCAGTACTTC,CASSLGDRVQETQYF
TRBV6-5,TRBJ2-3,TRBD1,-,TGTGCCAGCTCGACAGGGAAAGACACAGATACGCAGTATTTT,CASSTGKDTDTQYF
TRBV4-2,TRBJ2-3,-,-,TGTGCCAGCAGCCAAGGACCAGGTGGGGGGGCTAGAGGTACGCAGTATTTT,CASSQGPGGGARGTQYF
TRBV2,TRBJ1-5,-,-,TGTGCCAGCAAGTGGGGGCTGGATCAGCCCCAGCATTTT,CASKWGLDQPQHF